These 6 T cell receptor beta chains came from one sample sequenced in a study of T cells after yellow fever vaccination. TCRdb processed the 5' RACE reads anew with MiXCR; each CDR3 protein has one entry. The data hold a few hundred thousand distinct CDR3 sequences, with almost 4% observed a single time. Sequenced here: PBMCs, sampled 5 days after the yellow fever booster vaccination. These receptors all come from a man aged 18-30 years who received the YFV17D yellow fever vaccine.

Many counts were recorded for this clonotype. The chain is built from TRBV20-1 and TRBJ2-3; 8 nucleotides agree with TRBD1. Germline V gene lookup returns CDR1 DFQATT and CDR2 SNEGSKA (reference sequence). The CDR3 has 18 amino acids. With 6 bases clipped from V and 2 bases from J, the junction kept 19 bases outside the gene matches. The CDR3 DNA is TGCAGTGCCCGGTCCCCTCAGGGGGCCCCGGACTTCACAGATACGCAGTATTTT. Translation gives CSARSPQGAPDFTDTQYF.

The rearrangement joins TRBV20-1 to TRBJ1-6; weak D call: TRBD1 (6 bases). V shed 6 bases and J shed 10 bases, with 16 bases lying between them. The CDR3 spans 13 residues. CDR1 is DFQATT, CDR2 SNEGSKA, per germline (reference sequence). CDR3 sequence reads: CSAEGGRDSPLHF. CDR3 nucleotide sequence: TGCAGTGCGGAGGGGGGGAGGGACTCACCCCTCCACTTT.

This clonotype was picked up a small number of times. The V gene is TRBV12-3 or TRBV12-4, the J gene TRBJ2-5, with 7 bases aligning to TRBD1. This CDR3 has 14 residues. The V and J ends lost 5 bases and 5 bases, in that order; junction bases with no gene match: 8. The CDR3 protein is CASSGSTGPETQYF. The CDR3 DNA follows: TGTGCCAGCAGTGGATCGACAGGGCCCGAGACCCAGTACTTC.

This clonotype was recorded at least ten times. V gene TRBV11-2 combines with J gene TRBJ1-1; D may be TRBD1 (5 bases). The V and J ends lost 1 base and 5 bases respectively, with 14 bases between them. Germline V gene sequence: CDR1 SGHAT, CDR2 FQNNGV. The CDR3 covers 15 residues. Written as DNA, the CDR3 is TGTGCCAGCAGCTTAGTCTCGGGGGGTGGTACTGAAGCTTTCTTT. Translation: CASSLVSGGGTEAFF. Full variable domain (remainder filled in from reference TRBV11-2 and TRBJ1-1): EAGVAQSPRYKIIEKRQSVAFWCNPISGHATLYWYQQILGQGPKLLIQFQNNGVVDDSQLPKDRFSAERLKGVDSTLKIQPAKLEDSAVYLCASSLVSGGGTEAFFGQGTRLTVV.

This clonotype was detected ten times or more. The rearrangement joins TRBV11-2 to TRBJ2-5; D perhaps matches TRBD1 (6 bases). The V gene's germline CDR1 is SGHAT and CDR2 FQNNGV. V shed 8 bases and J shed 2 bases, with 12 bases lying between them. This CDR3 comprises 13 residues. The CDR3 is CASPRTAQETQYF. CDR3 coding DNA: TGTGCCAGCCCAAGGACAGCTCAAGAGACCCAGTACTTC.

This clonotype showed up just a few times. The rearrangement joins TRBV6-5 to TRBJ2-2; a weak D match, TRBD1 (5 bases). This CDR3 region has 13 residues. CDR1 is MNHEY and CDR2 is SVGAGI in the germline V gene. V lost 0 bases to trimming and J lost 8 bases, with 7 bases between them. The CDR3 DNA sequence: TGTGCCAGCAGTTACTCCCGACAGGGGGAGCTGTTTTTT. It specifies CASSYSRQGELFF.